A single sample is the source of the 26 T cell receptor beta chains below, sequenced in a study of T cells in tumors after PD-1 blockade. Method: immunoSEQ multiplex PCR; TCRdb's copy keeps in-frame clones and lacks some. Among 60,000 to 75,000 clones listed, about 74% were seen once. The sample was PBMCs, taken after anti-PD-1 treatment. These receptors all stem from a human donor with basal cell carcinoma.

This clone has just one count. The V and J genes are TRBV6-6 and TRBJ2-7; TRBD1 agrees at 9 bases. Germline CDR1 is MNHNY and CDR2 is SVGAGI (reference sequence). The CDR3 is 14 amino acids. V trimming: 6 bases; J trimming: 3 bases; junction bases outside the gene matches: 6. CDR3 DNA: TGTGCCAGCAGCCCGGGACAGGGCATCTACGAGCAGTACTTC. Translation: CASSPGQGIYEQYF.

The chain couples TRBV19 to TRBJ2-3, with D hard to call. The length of the CDR3 is 13 residues. Germline CDR1 reads LNHDA; CDR2 reads SQIVND (reference sequence). V was trimmed by 6 bases and J by 0 bases, leaving 7 bases between them. In DNA form, the CDR3 reads TGTGCCAGTAGCCTGACTAGCACAGATACGCAGTATTTT. It is translated as CASSLTSTDTQYF. The complete variable domain, with remaining parts taken from reference TRBV19 and TRBJ2-3, reads DGGITQSPKYLFRKEGQNVTLSCEQNLNHDAMYWYRQDPGQGLRLIYYSQIVNDFQKGDIAEGYSVSREKKESFPLTVTSAQKNPTAFYLCASSLTSTDTQYFGPGTRLTVL.

This chain uses TRBV12-5 with TRBJ1-1, with D unclear. The CDR3 spans 13 residues. Germline V gene lookup returns CDR1 LGHNT and CDR2 FRNRAP. Trimming cost V 5 bases and J 4 bases, with 11 bases left between them. CDR3 nucleotide sequence: TGTGCTAGTGGTCCCGAGTGGGCCACTGAAGCTTTCTTT. Translated, it gives CASGPEWATEAFF.

Details on this clone: The junction departs from germline at one end; a sequencing error may be responsible. The chain employs TRBV6-4 and TRBJ1-1; the D gene is possibly TRBD1 (5 bases). Germline V gene data show CDR1 as MRHNA and CDR2 as SNTAGT. This CDR3 is built from 15 residues. The CDR3 coding sequence is TGTGCCAGCAGTGACGACGTTTCGGCCCCGGGGCGCATTTTTTTT. Its translation is CASSDDVSAPGRIFF.

The V and J genes are TRBV3-1 (or the pseudogene TRBV3-2) and TRBJ2-2; unclear D gene. The germline V and J ends were trimmed by 4 bases and 5 bases, with 11 bases remaining between them. In germline, CDR1 is LGHDT, CDR2 YNNKEL (reference sequence). The CDR3 extends over 14 amino acids. This chain's CDR3 is CASSLQTETGELFF. The CDR3 DNA follows: TGTGCCAGCAGCCTCCAGACTGAAACCGGGGAGCTGTTTTTT.

Comments on this clone: Within the sample, other DNA sequences also encode this same CDR3. This chain uses TRBV5-1 with TRBJ2-7; TRBD1 matches at 8 bases. CDR3 length: 13 residues. After removal of 3 bases from V and 3 bases from J, the junction contained 2 bases not matched to a gene. Germline CDR1 SGHRS, CDR2 YFSETQ. In DNA form, the CDR3 reads TGCGCCAGCAGCTCTGGACAGGGCTACGAGCAGTACTTC. Its translation: CASSSGQGYEQYF.

This clone was seen only a few times. The rearrangement joins TRBV5-6 to TRBJ2-1; TRBD2 matches at 8 bases. V lost 0 bases to trimming and J lost 6 bases; unmatched junction nucleotides: 5. Germline values: CDR1 SGHDT, CDR2 YYEEEE. The CDR3 has 15 residues. The CDR3 DNA reads as TGTGCCAGCAGCTTGGGCGGGGGGTCCCCCAATGAGCAGTTCTTC. Residues: CASSLGGGSPNEQFF.

This clone showed up just a few times. V is TRBV6-4 and J is TRBJ1-2; D not resolved. Germline values: CDR1 MRHNA, CDR2 SNTAGT. V was shortened by 6 bases and J by 8 bases, with 19 bases between the two germline ends. The CDR3 extends over 14 amino acids. The CDR3 DNA reads as TGTGCCAGCAGCCTCGGACCCTTCGAGGGCGGCTACACCTTC. It specifies CASSLGPFEGGYTF.

This sequence joins TRBV19 and TRBJ1-2, with 9 bases identical to TRBD1. The germline CDR1 and CDR2 sequences are LNHDA and SQIVND (reference sequence). The V gene end was trimmed by 6 bases and the J gene end by 2 bases; junction bases not matched to a gene: 7. CDR3 length: 15 amino acids. Here the CDR3 reads CASRTPGQGNYGYTF. The CDR3 nucleotides read TGTGCCAGTAGAACCCCGGGACAGGGAAACTATGGCTACACCTTC.

This clone turned up a few times. The chain uses TRBV6-5 and TRBJ1-1; a weak D match, TRBD1 (6 bases). This CDR3 is 14 amino acids long. Per the germline V gene, CDR1 is MNHEY and CDR2 is SVGAGI. V shed 10 bases and J shed 0 bases, with 15 bases lying between them. The DNA for the CDR3 is TGTGCCATAGGACAGAGAGTCATGAACACTGAAGCTTTCTTT. It translates to CAIGQRVMNTEAFF.

This clone was seen a few times. This chain connects TRBV7-8 to TRBJ1-1; D is undetermined. With 3 bases removed from V and 3 bases from J, the gap between germline ends came to 5 bases. There are 12 residues in the CDR3. The germline V gene encodes CDR1 SGHVS and CDR2 FQNEAQ. The CDR3 DNA reads as TGTGCCAGCAGCTTTTCGGACACTGAAGCTTTCTTT. Translation: CASSFSDTEAFF. Filled out from reference TRBV7-8 and TRBJ1-1, the complete variable domain reads GAGVSQSPRYKVAKRGQDVALRCDPISGHVSLFWYQQALGQGPEFLTYFQNEAQLDKSGLPSDRFFAERPEGSVSTLKIQRTQQEDSAVYLCASSFSDTEAFFGQGTRLTVV.

This sequence joins TRBV5-1 and TRBJ1-6; 9 nucleotides align to TRBD1. In germline, CDR1 is SGHRS, CDR2 YFSETQ. The CDR3 loop spans 16 amino acids. V lost 3 bases to trimming and J lost 5 bases; unmatched junction nucleotides: 6. DNA of the CDR3: TGCGCCAGCAGCTGGGACAGGGAGCAGAATAATTCACCCCTCCACTTT. Protein: CASSWDREQNNSPLHF.

V gene TRBV10-3 combines with J gene TRBJ1-2; TRBD1 aligns across 8 bases. Germline V CDR1 and CDR2: ENHRY, SYGVKD. This CDR3 spans 14 amino acids. Trimming cost V 2 bases and J 7 bases; bases outside gene matches: 6. In DNA, the CDR3 is TGTGCCATCAGTGAGGACGACAGGGGCCGTGGCTACACCTTC. Residues: CAISEDDRGRGYTF.

The genes are TRBV3-1 (or the pseudogene TRBV3-2) and TRBJ1-3; D call uncertain. The length of the CDR3 is 15 residues. Germline CDR1 reads LGHDT; CDR2 reads YNNKEL (reference sequence). V lost 0 bases and J lost 0, with 6 bases in between. The CDR3 spells CASSQDGSSGNTIYF. For the CDR3, the DNA is TGTGCCAGCAGCCAAGATGGAAGCTCTGGAAACACCATATATTTT.

The rearrangement uses TRBV12-5 and TRBJ2-3; D remains ambiguous. The CDR3 runs 16 residues. Trimming took 5 bases from V and 3 from J, leaving 18 bases between them. Germline values: CDR1 LGHNT, CDR2 FRNRAP. The DNA for the CDR3 is TGTGCTAGTGGTCCCGGCCACCAAGCGTCAACAGATACGCAGTATTTT. This translates into CASGPGHQASTDTQYF. Looking up the rest from reference TRBV12-5 and TRBJ2-3 gives the full variable domain: DARVTQTPRHKVTEMGQEVTMRCQPILGHNTVFWYRQTMMQGLELLAYFRNRAPLDDSGMPKDRFSAEMPDATLATLKIQPSEPRDSAVYFCASGPGHQASTDTQYFGPGTRLTVL.

The chain recombines TRBV5-8 with TRBJ1-6; tentative D call: TRBD1 (5 bases). Germline lookup yields CDR1 SGHTS and CDR2 YDEGEE. The V end was cut by 4 bases, the J end by 10 bases, with 21 bases between. The CDR3 length is 16 residues. CDR3 coding DNA: TGTGCCAGCAGCCCAGAATACCGGGACGGACTATCACCCCTCCACTTT. Protein: CASSPEYRDGLSPLHF.

The rearrangement uses TRBV6-4 and TRBJ2-1; 8 bases line up with TRBD1. Looked up from germline, CDR1 is MRHNA and CDR2 is SNTAGT. The CDR3 is 14 residues long. The V segment lost 6 bases and the J segment 10 bases; nucleotides outside the gene matches: 11. The CDR3 DNA reads as TGTGCCAGCAGCATACAGGGGGTTGGTCGAGAGCAGTTCTTC. Protein: CASSIQGVGREQFF.

This clone was observed once. The chain combines TRBV7-6 with TRBJ1-4; 10 bases match TRBD1. This CDR3 contains 15 residues. Germline V gene data show CDR1 as SGHVS and CDR2 as FNYEAQ. V was pared by 5 bases and J by 7 bases, with 7 bases of the junction left unmatched. This chain's CDR3 is CASSLDRGRSEKLFF. The CDR3, as DNA: TGTGCCAGCAGCCTAGACAGGGGGCGCAGTGAAAAACTGTTTTTT.

The chain is built from TRBV4-1 and TRBJ2-5; 8 nucleotides match TRBD1. This CDR3 contains 14 residues. CDR1 MGHRA and CDR2 YSYEKL come from the germline V gene. Trimming at V came to 1 base and at J to 4 bases, leaving 2 bases not matched to a gene. The CDR3 region has the DNA TGCGCCAGCAGCCAAGGGACAGGGTTAGAGACCCAGTACTTC. It is translated as CASSQGTGLETQYF.

The chain employs TRBV6-1 and TRBJ1-1; 8 positions agree with TRBD1. CDR1 is MNHNS, CDR2 SASEGT, per germline. The V segment lost 0 bases and the J segment 0 bases; nucleotides outside the gene matches: 6. The CDR3 runs to 17 residues. CDR3 loop: CASSEADRGYLNTEAFF. CDR3 bases: TGTGCCAGCAGTGAAGCCGACAGGGGCTACTTGAACACTGAAGCTTTCTTT.

This clone was observed a single time. This chain joins TRBV30 and TRBJ1-2, with D possibly being TRBD1 (5 bases). Deletions cut 5 bases from V and 6 bases from J, with 16 bases between. CDR3 length: 13 residues. Germline CDR1 reads GTSNPN; CDR2 reads SVGIG (reference sequence). This CDR3 reads CAWGGGSFHGYTF. In nucleotides, the CDR3 is TGTGCCTGGGGCGGGGGTAGTTTTCATGGCTACACCTTC.

This rearrangement joins TRBV6-6 to TRBJ1-2, with 8 bases matching TRBD1. The CDR3 loop spans 15 amino acids. In germline, CDR1 is MNHNY, CDR2 SVGAGI (reference sequence). Trimming removed 4 bases from V and 3 bases from J; junction bases left unmatched: 7. In DNA, the CDR3 is TGTGCCAGCAGTTTTCCGCAGGGGGCTGACTATGGCTACACCTTC. Translation: CASSFPQGADYGYTF.

The sample holds a few counts of this clone. This chain links TRBV6-4 with TRBJ2-2; 8 bases line up with TRBD2. J was trimmed by 6 bases and V by 3 bases; bases with no gene match: 3. Per germline, CDR1 MRHNA and CDR2 SNTAGT. This CDR3 has 14 amino acids. The CDR3 DNA reads TGTGCCAGCAGTGATCCGGGGGGGCCCGGGGAGCTGTTTTTT. This encodes CASSDPGGPGELFF.

This chain joins TRBV4-1 and TRBJ2-7; perhaps D is TRBD1 or TRBD2 (6 bases each). The V and J ends lost 0 bases and 5 bases respectively, with 14 bases between them. Germline V lookup: CDR1 MGHRA, CDR2 YSYEKL. This CDR3 is built from 15 residues. CDR3 bases: TGCGCCAGCAGCCAAGAAGGAGGGGGAGGTGACGAGCAGTACTTC. This translates into CASSQEGGGGDEQYF.

This clone has just a few counts. This sequence joins TRBV7-9 and TRBJ2-5; TRBD1 matches 8 bases. Germline trimming cut 5 bases from V and 2 bases from J; bases unmatched to any gene: 7. Germline assignment: CDR1 SEHNR and CDR2 FQNEAQ (reference sequence). This CDR3 is built from 15 residues. The CDR3 region is CASSPWTGTQETQYF. The DNA for the CDR3 is TGTGCCAGCAGCCCGTGGACAGGGACACAAGAGACCCAGTACTTC.

J is TRBJ1-6 and V is TRBV6-6; D not resolved. The CDR3 extends over 16 amino acids. Germline V gene sequence: CDR1 MNHNY, CDR2 SVGAGI (reference sequence). The V gene lost 7 bases and the J gene lost 3 bases, with 16 bases spanning the gap. Here the CDR3 DNA reads TGTGCCAGCAAAACCAACAGTCTTAACTATAATTCACCCCTCCACTTT. Amino acid sequence: CASKTNSLNYNSPLHF.